The next 11 T cell receptor beta chains were all read from a single sample in a study of blood T cell repertoires in COVID-19. Assay: immunoSEQ multiplex PCR; the TCRdb copy retains only in-frame clones and omits some. The table has roughly 120,000 clones, just over 70% seen once; the top ten hold about 0.85%. Sequences were obtained from peripheral blood. The receptor set was obtained from a human donor with acute or convalescent COVID-19. The donor label of this sample is uncertain.

This clone was recorded at least ten times. The chain joins TRBV18 to TRBJ1-1; D gene unclear. With 0 bases removed from V and 0 bases from J, the gap between germline ends came to 11 bases. The CDR3 loop spans 16 amino acids. The germline gives CDR1 KGHSH, CDR2 LQKENI. CDR3 in DNA: TGTGCCAGCTCACCACCGTACAGATCCATGAACACTGAAGCTTTCTTT. This gives the protein CASSPPYRSMNTEAFF.

The rearrangement joins TRBV5-1 to TRBJ1-1; TRBD1 agrees at 9 bases. The CDR3 consists of 13 residues. Germline-derived CDR1 and CDR2 are SGHRS and YFSETQ. The V and J ends lost 0 bases and 11 bases, in that order; junction bases with no gene match: 5. Here the CDR3 reads CASSLDRGRFAFF. CDR3 DNA: TGCGCCAGCAGCTTGGACAGGGGGCGATTCGCTTTCTTT.

The chain couples TRBV28 to TRBJ2-3; D not certain. V lost 7 bases to trimming and J lost 0 bases, with 11 bases between them. The CDR3 is 14 amino acids. The germline V gene encodes CDR1 MDHEN and CDR2 SYDVKM. CDR3 sequence (DNA): TGTGCCAGCAAGACACCCGATAGCACAGATACGCAGTATTTT. Protein product: CASKTPDSTDTQYF.

The chain carries TRBV7-6 and TRBJ2-6; a weak D match, TRBD1 (6 bases). This CDR3 spans 18 amino acids. V dropped 6 bases and J dropped 0 bases, with 18 bases sitting between them. The germline gives CDR1 SGHVS, CDR2 FNYEAQ. The CDR3 is CASSPTRTVSSGANVLTF. The CDR3 DNA reads as TGTGCCAGCAGTCCTACGCGGACAGTGAGCTCTGGGGCCAACGTCCTGACTTTC. The whole variable domain, remainder taken from reference TRBV7-6 and TRBJ2-6, is GAGVSQSPRYKVTKRGQDVALRCDPISGHVSLYWYRQALGQGPEFLTYFNYEAQQDKSGLPNDRFSAERPEGSISTLTIQRTEQRDSAMYRCASSPTRTVSSGANVLTFGAGSRLTVL.

CDR3 region: CASRTGGQETQYF. The CDR3 bases are TGTGCCAGTAGGACAGGGGGCCAAGAGACCCAGTACTTC. The chain has TRBV19 and TRBJ2-5; TRBD1 agrees at 9 bases. Per the germline V gene, CDR1 is LNHDA and CDR2 is SQIVND (reference sequence). V lost 6 bases to trimming and J lost 1 base; unmatched junction nucleotides: 0. This CDR3 region has 13 residues. The entire variable domain, with the rest obtained from reference TRBV19 and TRBJ2-5, is as follows: DGGITQSPKYLFRKEGQNVTLSCEQNLNHDAMYWYRQDPGQGLRLIYYSQIVNDFQKGDIAEGYSVSREKKESFPLTVTSAQKNPTAFYLCASRTGGQETQYFGPGTRLLVL.

This clone turned up a few times. V usage is TRBV28 and J usage is TRBJ2-5, with TRBD2 matching over 10 bases. The CDR3 totals 16 residues. The V segment lost 5 bases and the J segment 6 bases; nucleotides outside the gene matches: 12. Germline CDR1 is MDHEN and CDR2 is SYDVKM. The CDR3 sequence: CASSTSGSSGGKTQYF. The DNA for the CDR3 is TGTGCCAGCAGTACCTCTGGTTCTAGCGGGGGTAAGACCCAGTACTTC.

This clone was detected a few times. This chain uses TRBV6-4 with TRBJ2-3; D is possibly TRBD2 (6 bases). The germline gives CDR1 MRHNA, CDR2 SNTAGT. This CDR3 is 15 amino acids long. Between the trimmed V and J ends, which lost 4 bases and 6 bases, there was a span of 17 bases. The CDR3 is CASSVFGDSGDTQYF. In DNA form, the CDR3 reads TGTGCCAGCAGTGTGTTTGGTGATAGCGGTGATACGCAGTATTTT.

The CDR3 nucleotides read TGTGCCAGCAGCAAGGGGCCTGGGGCTTTCTTT. Residues: CASSKGPGAFF. This chain links TRBV21-1 with TRBJ1-1; TRBD1 reflects the table's D call only, with no check against the DNA. TRBV21-1 is an annotated pseudogene. The CDR3 is 11 residues long.

This clone was found once. The rearrangement joins TRBV7-9 to TRBJ2-5; weak D call: TRBD1 (6 bases). V was pared by 3 bases and J by 6 bases, with 14 bases between. Germline-derived CDR1 and CDR2 are SEHNR and FQNEAQ (reference sequence). The CDR3 length is 14 residues. CDR3 in DNA: TGTGCCAGCAGCTTTCCCGGGGACAAACAGACCCAGTACTTC. Protein sequence: CASSFPGDKQTQYF.

This clone was seen a few times. V usage is TRBV28 and J usage is TRBJ2-6, with D possibly TRBD2 on 6 matching bases. Germline CDR1 reads MDHEN; CDR2 reads SYDVKM. This CDR3 comprises 16 residues. Trimming took 3 bases from V and 0 from J, leaving 9 bases between them. This CDR3 is CASSFVGGSGANVLTF. CDR3 nucleotide sequence: TGTGCCAGCAGTTTTGTGGGGGGCTCTGGGGCCAACGTCCTGACTTTC. Full variable domain (outside the CDR3, taken from reference TRBV28 and TRBJ2-6): DVKVTQSSRYLVKRTGEKVFLECVQDMDHENMFWYRQDPGLGLRLIYFSYDVKMKEKGDIPEGYSVSREKKERFSLILESASTNQTSMYLCASSFVGGSGANVLTFGAGSRLTVL.

The V call is TRBV28, the J call TRBJ1-4; 9 nucleotides agree with TRBD1. This CDR3 contains 15 residues. The germline V gene has CDR1 MDHEN and CDR2 SYDVKM. J gave up 5 bases and V 6 bases, and 7 bases lay outside the gene matches. The CDR3 DNA reads TGTGCCAGCAGAACGGCCGGGACAGGGAATGAAAAACTGTTTTTT. It translates to CASRTAGTGNEKLFF.